These 9 T cell receptor beta chains share one sample of origin, sequenced in a study of shared clonotypes between healthy human individuals. The method was immunoSEQ multiplex PCR; TCRdb's version includes in-frame clones alone and lacks a portion of them. The repertoire holds approximately 1,500,000 clones, about 98% seen once, with roughly 0.4% in the top ten. The specimen sequenced was naive CD4+ T cells sorted from blood. Subset noted: CD45RA+ positively selected. The source of these receptors is a man aged 25 to 45 in good health.

Comments on this clone: Compared with germline, one end of the junction differs, possibly owing to a read error. The V gene is TRBV28, the J gene TRBJ2-7, with TRBD2 matching over 10 bases. CDR1 and CDR2 from the germline V gene are MDHEN and SYDVKM. CDR3 length: 14 amino acids. The CDR3 loop reads CASGRSSGSPSTPF. DNA of the CDR3: TGTGCCAGCGGGCGGTCTAGCGGGAGCCCGTCGACACCTTTC.

CDR3 region: CASTGGIAYNEQFF. Written as DNA, the CDR3 is TGTGCCAGCACTGGGGGGATTGCCTACAATGAGCAGTTCTTC. V gene TRBV7-2 combines with J gene TRBJ2-1, with TRBD2 as a possible D gene (6 bases). The V gene lost 7 bases and the J gene lost 2 bases, with 12 bases spanning the gap. Germline V lookup: CDR1 SGHTA, CDR2 FQGNSA. The CDR3 is 14 amino acids.

The V gene is TRBV10-3, the J gene TRBJ2-1; 14 bases are shared with TRBD2. CDR3 length: 21 amino acids. The junction had 24 bases not matched to a gene; V was cut back by 9 bases and J by 5 bases. Germline CDR1 is ENHRY and CDR2 is SYGVKD. CDR3 in amino acids: CAISGTSGSGIPRGSHNEQFF. For the CDR3, the DNA is TGTGCCATATCCGGGACTAGCGGGAGCGGGATCCCCCGCGGATCCCACAATGAGCAGTTCTTC.

The chain carries TRBV10-2 and TRBJ2-7; 10 bases agree with TRBD2. In germline, CDR1 is WSHSY, CDR2 SAAADI. Trimming removed 6 bases from V and 5 bases from J; junction bases left unmatched: 4. The CDR3 runs 13 residues. The CDR3 nucleotides are TGCGCCAGCAGACTAGCGGGATTGAACGAGCAGTACTTC. It translates to CASRLAGLNEQYF.

This clone was observed a single time. The sample has other DNA sequences that encode this CDR3 too. J is TRBJ2-1 and V is TRBV5-1, with TRBD2 matching over 7 bases. This CDR3 has 15 residues. CDR1 SGHRS and CDR2 YFSETQ come from the germline V gene. The junction had 4 bases not matched to a gene; V was cut back by 4 bases and J by 0 bases. The chain's CDR3 is CASSPSGSSYNEQFF. The CDR3 DNA reads as TGCGCCAGCAGCCCTAGCGGTAGCTCCTACAATGAGCAGTTCTTC.

The CDR3 spells CSVKGDRVNEKLFF. The CDR3 DNA is TGCAGCGTTAAGGGGGACAGGGTGAATGAAAAACTGTTTTTT. The chain couples TRBV29-1 to TRBJ1-4; the match to TRBD1 covers 9 bases. V lost 5 bases, J lost 5 bases, and 6 bases stayed unmatched. Per the germline V gene, CDR1 is SQVTM and CDR2 is ANQGSEA. CDR3 size: 14 residues.

DNA of the CDR3: TGTGCCAGCGGGGGCTTTGACCCTAGTCAGCCCCAGCATTTT. Translation gives CASGGFDPSQPQHF. The chain carries TRBV7-9 and TRBJ1-5; maybe TRBD1 (6 bases). V lost 8 bases to trimming and J lost 6 bases, with 17 bases between them. CDR3 size: 14 residues. The germline gives CDR1 SEHNR, CDR2 FQNEAQ (reference sequence). Using reference TRBV7-9 and TRBJ1-5 for the parts outside the CDR3, the full variable domain is DTGVSQNPRHKITKRGQNVTFRCDPISEHNRLYWYRQTLGQGPEFLTYFQNEAQLEKSRLLSDRFSAERPKGSFSTLEIQRTEQGDSAMYLCASGGFDPSQPQHFGDGTRLSIL.

The V and J genes are TRBV28 and TRBJ2-1; 13 nucleotides agree with TRBD2. The CDR3 is made up of 19 amino acids. V shed 2 bases and J 8 bases; nucleotides not matched to a gene: 15. The germline V gene has CDR1 MDHEN and CDR2 SYDVKM. This chain's CDR3 is CASSLRGGRTSGSIYEQFF. DNA of the CDR3: TGTGCCAGCAGTTTAAGAGGCGGGAGGACTAGCGGGAGTATCTATGAGCAGTTCTTC. Using reference TRBV28 and TRBJ2-1 for the parts outside the CDR3, the full variable domain is DVKVTQSSRYLVKRTGEKVFLECVQDMDHENMFWYRQDPGLGLRLIYFSYDVKMKEKGDIPEGYSVSREKKERFSLILESASTNQTSMYLCASSLRGGRTSGSIYEQFFGPGTRLTVL.

The chain is built from TRBV28 and TRBJ2-5; the match to TRBD2 covers 9 bases. V trimming: 6 bases; J trimming: 5 bases; junction bases outside the gene matches: 13. Germline V gene data show CDR1 as MDHEN and CDR2 as SYDVKM. The CDR3 runs to 16 residues. CDR3 bases: TGTGCCAGCAGCCTCCCCCGCCTAGCGGGAAGGGAGACCCAGTACTTC. This sequence encodes CASSLPRLAGRETQYF.